This TCR beta chain is drawn from a study of T cells after yellow fever vaccination. Overall study: Preparation of the low-cell-number fractions used SMART-Seq v4 Ultra Low Input.

The study's findings and limits: Booster samples showed a return of most primary-vaccination clones (around 96% CD4, 80% to 90% CD8). Clonotype sharing between CD4 and CD8 compartments was small.

This CDR3 spans 13 amino acids. Trimming shortened V by 0 bases and J by 10 bases, and 12 bases separated the two germline ends. The germline V gene has CDR1 MGHRA and CDR2 YSYEKL. Synthesis of TCR cDNA relied on 5'RACE template switching, which attached a universal primer site and UMIs. TCRdb reanalysed the 5' RACE reads using MiXCR and keeps one entry per CDR3 protein. The repertoire holds around 300,000 distinct CDR3 sequences, with 3.5% to 4.5% as singletons. In its sample, this clonotype was seen many times. Its target is unknown. The clonotype originates from a man aged 18 to 29 who received the YFV17D yellow fever vaccine. The chain uses TRBV4-1 and TRBJ1-1, with D unresolved. The input for sequencing was PBMCs, taken 15 days after the yellow fever booster vaccination. This CDR3 is CASSQEGWSVAFF. CDR3 nucleotides: TGCGCCAGCAGCCAAGAAGGATGGTCGGTAGCTTTCTTT.